The 3 T cell receptor beta chains presented below share a single source sample, sequenced in a study of shared clonotypes between healthy human individuals. Clones were read by immunoSEQ multiplex PCR, and TCRdb kept only the in-frame ones, dropping some. Of about 2.4 million clones listed, about 92% are singletons. Sequences were obtained from naive CD4+ T cells sorted from blood. Subset denoted: CD45RA+ positively selected. Receptor source: a man between 18 and 35 years old in good health.

The J gene is TRBJ2-7, the V gene TRBV6-4, with 15 nucleotides matching TRBD2. The CDR3 length is 15 residues. With V trimmed by 8 bases and J by 5 bases, 7 bases remained unmatched. From germline, CDR1 is MRHNA and CDR2 SNTAGT. The CDR3 bases are TGTGCCAGCGGGGGGACTAGCGGGAGGAGCCACGAGCAGTACTTC. It specifies CASGGTSGRSHEQYF.

This chain connects TRBV5-4 to TRBJ2-2; a possible D gene is TRBD2 (5 bases). Trimming pared 0 bases from V and 6 bases from J, leaving 12 bases between. The CDR3 totals 15 residues. Per the germline V gene, CDR1 is SGHNT and CDR2 is YYREEE (reference sequence). The CDR3 sequence: CASSLARGLPGELFF. The CDR3 bases are TGTGCCAGCAGCTTGGCGCGAGGGTTACCCGGGGAGCTGTTTTTT.

The V call is TRBV29-1, the J call TRBJ2-1, with D maybe TRBD1 (7 bases). CDR1 SQVTM and CDR2 ANQGSEA come from the germline V gene. The CDR3 is made up of 18 amino acids. Trimming left V 4 bases short and J 5 bases short, with 27 bases between. The CDR3 bases are TGCAGCGTTGGTGGAGGGGGCGGGTGGGCTAGCGTAAACAATGAGCAGTTCTTC. Protein product: CSVGGGGGWASVNNEQFF.